Below, one T cell receptor beta chain is given with its context. What it binds is unknown. Per germline, CDR1 DFQATT and CDR2 SNEGSKA (reference sequence). The CDR3 extends over 15 amino acids. With V trimmed by 6 bases and J by 2 bases, 11 bases remained unmatched. Primers used in a second PCR of roughly 7 to 12 cycles were a sample-barcoded 5' primer and a J-beta primer mix. Every single cDNA molecule received a tag from a template-switch adaptor with 12 random nucleotides. A single record per CDR3 protein comes from TCRdb applying MiXCR to the 5' RACE reads. The sample lists about 780,000 distinct CDR3 sequences, less than 60% occurring once. The sample is drawn from a study of blood T cells in healthy people across ages. The study's findings and limits: As naive T cell percentage varied, TCR beta diversity correlated strongly with it.

The clonotype was recovered from a man older than 75 in good health. The chain is built from TRBV20-1 and TRBJ2-7; 9 nucleotides agree with TRBD1. Sequenced: blood. The CDR3 coding sequence is TGCAGTGCAGGGGACAGGGCCTTAGGTCCCTACGAGCAGTACTTC. Its translation: CSAGDRALGPYEQYF.